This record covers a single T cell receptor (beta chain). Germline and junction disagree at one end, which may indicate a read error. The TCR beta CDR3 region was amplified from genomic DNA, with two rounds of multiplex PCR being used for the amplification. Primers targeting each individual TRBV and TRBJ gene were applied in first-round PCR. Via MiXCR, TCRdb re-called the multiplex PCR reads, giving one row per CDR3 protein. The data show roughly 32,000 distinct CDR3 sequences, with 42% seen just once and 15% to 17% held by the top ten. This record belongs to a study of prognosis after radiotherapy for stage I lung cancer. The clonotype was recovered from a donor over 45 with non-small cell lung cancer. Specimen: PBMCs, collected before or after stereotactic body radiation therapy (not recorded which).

This CDR3 is CASIPGWLESSYNEQFF. The CDR3 nucleotides read TGTGCCAGCATCCCCGGATGGTTAGAAAGCTCCTACAATGAACAGTTCTTC. The chain has TRBV28 and TRBJ2-1; D not resolved. The germline V gene encodes CDR1 MDHEN and CDR2 SYDVKM. This CDR3 spans 17 amino acids.